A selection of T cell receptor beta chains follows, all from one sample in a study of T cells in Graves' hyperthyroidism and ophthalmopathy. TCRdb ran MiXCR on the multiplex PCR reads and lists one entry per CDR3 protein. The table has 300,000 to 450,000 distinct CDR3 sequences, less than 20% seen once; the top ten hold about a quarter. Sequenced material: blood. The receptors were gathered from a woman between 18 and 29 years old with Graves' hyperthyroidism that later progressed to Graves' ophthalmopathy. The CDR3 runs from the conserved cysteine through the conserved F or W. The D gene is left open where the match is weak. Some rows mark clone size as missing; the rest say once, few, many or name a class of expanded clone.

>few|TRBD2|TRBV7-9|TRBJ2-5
TGTGCCAGCCGCAGGACTAGCGGGAGTGGGGCAGAGACCCAGTACTTC
CASRRTSGSGAETQYF
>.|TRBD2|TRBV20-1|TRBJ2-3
TGCAGTGCTGTAATATCGTGGCTAGCGGGCCTCACAGATACGCAGTATTTT
CSAVISWLAGLTDTQYF
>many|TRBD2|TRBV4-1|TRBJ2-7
TGCGCCAGCAGCCACCCCGGGGGGGATCTCTCCTACGAGCAGTACTTC
CASSHPGGDLSYEQYF
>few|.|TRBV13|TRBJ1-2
TGTGCCAGCGGCTGGGGCTATGGCTACACCTTC
CASGWGYGYTF
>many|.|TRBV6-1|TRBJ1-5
TGTGCCAGCAGCCCCCCCATGGGCGATTTAGAGCCCCAGCATTTT
CASSPPMGDLEPQHF
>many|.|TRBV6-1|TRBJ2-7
TGTGCCAGTCGGGACCCTTATTACGAGCAGTACTTC
CASRDPYYEQYF
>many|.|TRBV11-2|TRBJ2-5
TGTGCCAGCAGCACAACCGGGACCTGGGGCCGGCAAGAGACCCAGTACTTC
CASSTTGTWGRQETQYF
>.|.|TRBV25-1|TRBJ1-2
TGTGCCAGCAGTGTTGCCGCTTTCTATGGCTACACCTTC
CASSVAAFYGYTF
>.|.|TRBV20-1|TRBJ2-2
TGCAGCCAAGTGGGAAGGACCGGGGAGCTGTTTTTT
CSQVGRTGELFF
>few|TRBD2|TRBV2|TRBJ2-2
TGTGCCAGCAGTGAATGGGGACTAGCGGCTACCGGGGAGCTGTTTTTT
CASSEWGLAATGELFF
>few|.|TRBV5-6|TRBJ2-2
TGTGCCAGCAGCTTAGACAGGGCGGGAAGCACCGGGGAGCTGTTTTTT
CASSLDRAGSTGELFF
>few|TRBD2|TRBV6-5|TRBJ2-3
TGTGCCAGCAGTTACGGGGGGGAGGCTCCGGGAGTAGATACGCAGTATTTT
CASSYGGEAPGVDTQYF
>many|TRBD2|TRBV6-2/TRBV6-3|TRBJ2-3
TGTGCCAGCACCGGGACTAGAAACACAGATACGCAGTATTTT
CASTGTRNTDTQYF
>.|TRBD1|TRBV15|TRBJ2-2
TGTGCCACCACCGCGACAGGGGGCGCGGGTACCGGGGAGCTGTTTTTT
CATTATGGAGTGELFF
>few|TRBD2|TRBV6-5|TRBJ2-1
TGTGCCAGCAGTTACCCGGGGGGACCCTCCGGTGCCTACAATGAGCAGTTCTTC
CASSYPGGPSGAYNEQFF
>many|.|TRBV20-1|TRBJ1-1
TGCAGTGCCAAGAGGGGAGGGCCGAACACTGAAGCTTTCTTT
CSAKRGGPNTEAFF
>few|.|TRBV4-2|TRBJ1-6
TGTGCCAGCAGCCCGGAAGGGGACGCTAATTCACCCCTCCACTTT
CASSPEGDANSPLHF
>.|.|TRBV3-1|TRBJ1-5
TGTGCCAGCAGCCAGGGGGTCCAGCCCCAGCATTTT
CASSQGVQPQHF
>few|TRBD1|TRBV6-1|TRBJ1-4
TGTGCCAGCAGTTGGACAGGCGGAACTAATGAAAAACTGTTTTTT
CASSWTGGTNEKLFF
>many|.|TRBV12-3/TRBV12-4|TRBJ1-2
TGTGCCAGCAGTGAAGCAGGACGCTATGGCTACACCTTC
CASSEAGRYGYTF
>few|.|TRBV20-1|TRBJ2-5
TGCAGTGCTCAAAGGGACCCGGCGGAGACCCAGTACTTC
CSAQRDPAETQYF
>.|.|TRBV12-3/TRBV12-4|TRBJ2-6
TGTGCCAGCAGTCCCCATAGCAGCTCTGGGGCCAACGTCCTGACTTTC
CASSPHSSSGANVLTF
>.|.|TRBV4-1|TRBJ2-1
TGCGCCAGCAGCTCAAGACAGGTTCCCTACAATGAGCAGTTCTTC
CASSSRQVPYNEQFF